This T cell receptor (beta chain) came from a study of cytomegalovirus exposure and HLA in healthy donors. The PCR had 60 Vbeta and 13 Jbeta primers. Here immunoSEQ multiplex PCR was the method, and the copy in TCRdb shows in-frame clones only, minus some. Found here are roughly 88,000 clones; the top ten clones hold 15% to 19%. This CDR3 comprises 14 residues. Germline V gene lookup returns CDR1 MNHEY and CDR2 SVGAGI. V was trimmed by 2 bases and J by 5 bases, leaving 10 bases between them. V gene TRBV6-5 combines with J gene TRBJ2-1, with TRBD2 as a possible D gene (5 bases). Sequencing was performed on PBMCs. The receptor's source is a middle-aged man in good health and CMV-seropositive. CDR3 in amino acids: CASSYKRNNNEQFF. The CDR3 coding sequence is TGTGCCAGCAGTTACAAGCGGAACAACAATGAGCAGTTCTTC.